The source of this T cell receptor (beta chain) is a study of T-cell reconstitution after alpha-beta-depleted transplantation in children. This sample's TCRbeta library carried unique molecular identifier barcodes. Using its own MiXCR run on the PCR reads, TCRdb lists one record per CDR3 protein. The table lists 500,000 or so distinct CDR3 sequences, 11% of them singletons. As regards this clonotype: At one of its ends the junction is not consistent with the germline gene, which may arise from a read error.

CDR1 and CDR2 from the germline V gene are MDHEN and SYDVKM. This CDR3 spans 13 amino acids. This receptor was taken from a female patient aged 2-15 years who had a stem cell transplant for aplastic anemia, so the T cells may come from the graft donor. Sequencing was performed on PBMCs, mostly from graft donor cells, taken 180 days after TCRalphabeta/CD19-depleted stem cell transplant. The chain carries TRBV28 and TRBJ1-2, with D tentatively TRBD1 (6 bases). In DNA, the CDR3 is TGTGCCAGCAGGGGACATTCAGGGGATGGCTACCCCTTC. Protein sequence: CASRGHSGDGYPF.